This T cell receptor (beta chain) originates from a study of OX40 agonist ivuxolimab in advanced cancers. Study-wide context: Ivuxolimab was an agonistic, fully human IgG2 monoclonal antibody directed against OX40 (CD134), a costimulatory receptor. Intravenous ivuxolimab was administered to patients every 2 weeks at six dose levels: 0.01, 0.1, 0.3, 1.5, 3 and 10 mg/kg. Of the 50 to 55 dose-escalation patients, hepatocellular carcinoma was present in some 19, melanoma in approximately 15, renal cell carcinoma in 9 and head and neck cancer in 9. In the dose-escalation cohort, 82.7% of patients were male, and the mean age was approximately 55 years, with a range of about 23 to 90. Patients were allowed to have had prior anti-PD-1, anti-PD-L1 or anti-CTLA-4 therapy, and approximately 40% of the dose-escalation patients had been treated with checkpoint inhibitors. Three dose-escalation patients achieved partial responses, one with hepatocellular carcinoma and two with cutaneous melanoma. Peripheral TCRbeta sequencing aimed to test whether ivuxolimab altered TCR sequence diversity and caused clonal T-cell expansion. The monotherapy dose-escalation portion (N ≈ 50 patients) of the phase I ivuxolimab trial is reported in the paper. Findings and caveats that apply to the study as a whole: The antigen specificity of the clonally expanded peripheral T cells was not determined. Partial responders in the 0.1-3.0 mg/kg groups had among the lowest normalized peripheral clonal expansion, especially among CD8+ T cells. After ivuxolimab, CD8+ T cells had more expanded clones than CD4+ T cells on average. Low levels of normalized T-cell clonal expansion were also shown by some nonresponding patients. At doses of 0.1 to 3.0 mg/kg, clonal expansion of both CD4+ and CD8+ T cells in blood was seen between baseline and week 6.

With respect to this clone: Its target antigen remains unknown. No much larger clone exists at a distance of one base, and base qualities are not known.

In the germline V gene, CDR1 corresponds to SGHRS and CDR2 to YFSETQ. Counted from cysteine to phenylalanine, this CDR3 has 15 amino acids. Of all the DNA, just the CDR3 is kept, 45 bases in frame from base 1. Trimmed from V: 4 bases; trimmed from J: 2 bases; junction bases lacking a gene match: 2. Patients with a history of autoimmune disease or receiving systemic immunosuppression were excluded from the trial. Peripheral blood for TCR sequencing was drawn from every dose cohort at baseline, at cycle 4 day 1 and at cycle 7 day 1. The samples were taken from a phase I, first-in-human, multicenter, open-label dose-escalation trial of ivuxolimab. Adults with locally advanced or metastatic melanoma, renal cell carcinoma, hepatocellular carcinoma or head and neck squamous cell carcinoma were enrolled in the trial. Before TCR sequencing, CD4+ and CD8+ T cells were separately sorted from peripheral blood.

Genomic DNA was isolated from the sorted cells so that the TCRbeta CDR3 region could be sequenced. TCRbeta CDR3 regions were sequenced using the immunoSEQ Assay. TCRdb mirrors the immuneACCESS table, restricted to in-frame sequences. Some clones are absent from its copies; in checked studies, under half trace to an unresolved V gene, and the reason for the others is unknown. This sample lists 15,000 to 20,000 clones; 76% were detected once. The ten largest make up approximately 49% of the sample. The sequences come from CD4+ or CD8+ T cells sorted from blood, collected in a trial of the OX40 agonist ivuxolimab. The sequence was obtained from an adult with an advanced solid tumor such as melanoma, head and neck, liver or kidney cancer. The rearrangement combines TRBV5-1 with TRBJ2-6; 8 nucleotides in the junction match TRBD1. The DNA reads TGCGCCAGCAGCGACAGGGGCACTGGGGCCAACGTCCTGACTTTC. Translation gives CASSDRGTGANVLTF.